The 22 T cell receptor beta chains below all came from one sample that was sequenced in a study of shared clonotypes between healthy human individuals. Data came from immunoSEQ multiplex PCR; TCRdb stores just in-frame clones and leaves some out. The sample holds millions of clones; more than 90% are singletons and the top ten take around 0.14%. The sequencing sample was made of naive CD4+ T cells sorted from blood. Subset of the sample: CD45RA+ positively selected. The receptors come from a man between 18 and 29 years old in good health.

The chain carries TRBV6-1 and TRBJ1-1; possible D gene TRBD1, 6 bases. Germline V CDR1 and CDR2: MNHNS, SASEGT. Between the trimmed V and J ends, which lost 8 bases and 0 bases, there was a span of 16 bases. There are 15 residues in the CDR3. The CDR3 DNA is TGTGCCAGCTCTAAGCCGGACAGCATGAACACTGAAGCTTTCTTT. Its translation: CASSKPDSMNTEAFF.

The V and J genes are TRBV5-1 and TRBJ2-1, with D perhaps TRBD1 (6 bases). Germline V CDR1 and CDR2: SGHRS, YFSETQ. The CDR3 runs to 15 residues. V was shortened by 3 bases and J by 4 bases, with 14 bases between the two germline ends. CDR3 sequence: CASSSQGGDYNEQFF. The DNA of the CDR3 is TGCGCCAGCAGCTCACAGGGTGGCGATTACAATGAGCAGTTCTTC.

V is TRBV6-5 and J is TRBJ2-7; weak D call: TRBD2 (6 bases). The germline CDR1 and CDR2 sequences are MNHEY and SVGAGI. V lost 4 bases to trimming and J lost 2 bases, with 15 bases between them. The CDR3 totals 15 residues. The CDR3 protein is CASSLTSGGPYEQYF. Written as DNA, the CDR3 is TGTGCCAGCAGTTTGACCTCCGGGGGTCCCTACGAGCAGTACTTC.

The chain uses TRBV19 and TRBJ2-5, with 9 bases identical to TRBD1. The CDR3 sequence is 14 residues long. V gave up 7 bases and J gave up 5 bases; unmatched junction bases: 8. Germline CDR1 LNHDA, CDR2 SQIVND (reference sequence). CDR3 sequence reads: CASNPGQGSETQYF. CDR3 in DNA: TGTGCCAGTAATCCCGGACAGGGGAGCGAGACCCAGTACTTC.

The chain combines TRBV7-2 with TRBJ1-2; a weak D match, TRBD1 (6 bases). The V gene lost 1 base and the J gene lost 6 bases, with 18 bases spanning the gap. Per germline, CDR1 SGHTA and CDR2 FQGNSA. The CDR3 sequence is 16 residues long. CDR3 protein: CASSLVGGGLSNGYTF. CDR3 DNA sequence: TGTGCCAGCAGCTTAGTAGGCGGGGGCTTGTCCAATGGCTACACCTTC.

About this clone itself: Other DNA sequences of this sample code for an identical CDR3. The CDR3 nucleotides are TGTGCCAGCAGCGTAGGAGACTTCCAAGAGACCCAGTACTTC. Translation gives CASSVGDFQETQYF. The rearrangement joins TRBV9 to TRBJ2-5, with D uncertain. The germline gives CDR1 SGDLS, CDR2 YYNGEE. This CDR3 has 14 amino acids. V was trimmed by 0 bases and J by 1 base, leaving 7 bases between them.

The chain joins TRBV15 to TRBJ1-5, with unresolved D. The CDR3 is 12 amino acids. V was shortened by 5 bases and J by 6 bases, with 8 bases between the two germline ends. Germline CDR1 LNHNV, CDR2 YYDKDF (reference sequence). The CDR3 DNA sequence: TGTGCCACCAGCGTCAGACTTCAGCCCCAGCATTTT. Residues: CATSVRLQPQHF.

This chain links TRBV5-1 with TRBJ2-2; 10 bases line up with TRBD2. Germline CDR1 SGHRS, CDR2 YFSETQ. The CDR3 runs to 18 residues. After removal of 0 bases from V and 1 base from J, the junction contained 6 bases not matched to a gene. CDR3 protein: CASSLDKLAGLNTGELFF. Here the CDR3 DNA reads TGCGCCAGCAGCTTGGACAAACTAGCGGGACTGAACACCGGGGAGCTGTTTTTT.

The chain combines TRBV28 with TRBJ2-1; TRBD1 agrees at 9 bases. Trimming cost V 10 bases and J 0 bases; bases outside gene matches: 13. CDR1 MDHEN and CDR2 SYDVKM come from the germline V gene. CDR3 length equals 17 residues. The CDR3 region is CATFLGTGISSYNEQFF. CDR3 bases: TGTGCCACCTTTCTCGGGACAGGGATCAGCTCCTACAATGAGCAGTTCTTC.

The genes are TRBV5-5 and TRBJ2-2; no clear D. Trimming stripped 1 base from V and 6 bases from J, with 7 bases between. The germline V gene encodes CDR1 SGHKS and CDR2 YYEKEE (reference sequence). The CDR3 contains 13 residues. The CDR3 here is CASSLSAPGELFF. DNA for the CDR3: TGTGCCAGCAGCTTGTCGGCCCCCGGGGAGCTGTTTTTT.

Turning to this clone: The same CDR3 is also encoded by other DNA sequences in this sample. The rearrangement uses TRBV30 and TRBJ2-3; unclear D gene. The CDR3 runs 11 residues. CDR1 and CDR2 (germline): GTSNPN, SVGIG (reference sequence). V was shortened by 3 bases and J by 4 bases, with 5 bases between the two germline ends. Here the CDR3 reads CAWSAPDTQYF. CDR3 nucleotide sequence: TGTGCCTGGAGCGCCCCAGATACGCAGTATTTT.

V gene TRBV19 combines with J gene TRBJ1-1; no clear D gene. The germline V gene encodes CDR1 LNHDA and CDR2 SQIVND (reference sequence). V lost 2 bases to trimming and J lost 3 bases, with 10 bases between them. There are 14 residues in the CDR3. CDR3 nucleotides: TGTGCCAGTAGTATATATAGGAGGGACACTGAAGCTTTCTTT. Its protein is CASSIYRRDTEAFF.

The rearrangement links TRBV9 to TRBJ2-3, with TRBD2 matching over 12 bases. Germline values: CDR1 SGDLS, CDR2 YYNGEE. Trimming cost V 4 bases and J 1 base; bases outside gene matches: 4. This CDR3 spans 16 amino acids. The chain's CDR3 is CASSPGLAGRTDTQYF. The CDR3 nucleotides read TGTGCCAGCAGCCCCGGACTAGCGGGGCGCACAGATACGCAGTATTTT.

V and J are TRBV6-5 and TRBJ2-6; D may be TRBD1 (5 bases). Deletions cut 0 bases from V and 4 bases from J, with 10 bases between. Germline V gene lookup returns CDR1 MNHEY and CDR2 SVGAGI. This CDR3 has 16 amino acids. CDR3 protein: CASSYSSQGGANVLTF. In nucleotides, the CDR3 is TGTGCCAGCAGTTACTCGTCTCAGGGAGGGGCCAACGTCCTGACTTTC.

The chain employs TRBV5-6 and TRBJ1-3; 7 nucleotides agree with TRBD1. Germline trimming cut 4 bases from V and 0 bases from J; bases unmatched to any gene: 7. The CDR3 totals 16 residues. CDR1 SGHDT and CDR2 YYEEEE come from the germline V gene. CDR3 coding DNA: TGTGCCAGCAGCATGGACAGGCTGAGCTCTGGAAACACCATATATTTT. The encoded protein is CASSMDRLSSGNTIYF.

This chain uses TRBV6-4 with TRBJ2-1, with 9 nucleotides matching TRBD1. CDR3 length: 11 residues. Germline V gives CDR1 MRHNA, CDR2 SNTAGT. V gave up 8 bases and J gave up 7 bases; unmatched junction bases: 0. CDR3 in amino acids: CASGTGNEQFF. CDR3 nucleotide sequence: TGTGCCAGCGGGACAGGGAATGAGCAGTTCTTC.

Points on this clone: Other nucleotide sequences from this sample produce the same CDR3. The chain carries TRBV5-4 and TRBJ2-2; D unresolved. The CDR3 extends over 13 amino acids. Looked up from germline, CDR1 is SGHNT and CDR2 is YYREEE (reference sequence). V lost 0 bases and J 6 bases, leaving 6 bases between the germline ends. The CDR3 DNA follows: TGTGCCAGCAGCTTGGGTGGGGCCGGGGAGCTGTTTTTT. Protein product: CASSLGGAGELFF. The full variable domain, rest sourced from reference TRBV5-4 and TRBJ2-2, is ETGVTQSPTHLIKTRGQQVTLRCSSQSGHNTVSWYQQALGQGPQFIFQYYREEENGRGNFPPRFSGLQFPNYSSELNVNALELDDSALYLCASSLGGAGELFFGEGSRLTVL.

V usage is TRBV5-1 and J usage is TRBJ2-7; 8 bases line up with TRBD1. J lost 0 bases, V lost 3 bases, and 8 bases had no gene match. Germline values: CDR1 SGHRS, CDR2 YFSETQ. The CDR3 runs 16 residues. The DNA for the CDR3 is TGCGCCAGCAGCTCGACGAAGACAGGGGTCTCCTACGAGCAGTACTTC. This codes for CASSSTKTGVSYEQYF. The full variable domain, rest sourced from reference TRBV5-1 and TRBJ2-7, is KAGVTQTPRYLIKTRGQQVTLSCSPISGHRSVSWYQQTPGQGLQFLFEYFSETQRNKGNFPGRFSGRQFSNSRSEMNVSTLELGDSALYLCASSSTKTGVSYEQYFGPGTRLTVT.

This clone was counted once. This chain links TRBV28 with TRBJ2-7, with D perhaps matching TRBD1 (6 bases). Deletions cut 4 bases from V and 0 bases from J, with 10 bases between. Germline-derived CDR1 and CDR2 are MDHEN and SYDVKM. The CDR3 loop spans 14 amino acids. The CDR3 reads CASSSGQHSYEQYF. CDR3 in DNA: TGTGCCAGCAGTTCGGGACAACACTCCTACGAGCAGTACTTC.

A word on this clone: This specimen includes other DNA sequences encoding the same CDR3. This rearrangement joins TRBV30 to TRBJ2-7; D gene unclear. The ends were cut back, 0 bases at V and 2 bases at J, with 8 bases in the middle. This CDR3 region has 13 residues. The germline V gene has CDR1 GTSNPN and CDR2 SVGIG (reference sequence). In DNA form, the CDR3 reads TGTGCCTGGAGTGTAGGCCAGCCCTACGAGCAGTACTTC. Its translation: CAWSVGQPYEQYF.

V usage is TRBV30 and J usage is TRBJ2-1; D remains unclear. CDR3 length: 13 residues. V lost 2 bases and J lost 2, with 7 bases in between. The germline gives CDR1 GTSNPN, CDR2 SVGIG (reference sequence). CDR3 region: CAWSPNPYNEQFF. For the CDR3, the DNA is TGTGCCTGGAGTCCTAACCCCTACAATGAGCAGTTCTTC.

The chain employs TRBV2 and TRBJ1-1; D not certain. The CDR3 runs to 13 residues. Germline V CDR1 and CDR2: SNHLY, FYNNEI. The V gene lost 4 bases and the J gene lost 8 bases, with 14 bases spanning the gap. The CDR3 reads CASSGSIAVEAFF. The CDR3 bases are TGTGCCAGCAGTGGCTCGATAGCCGTAGAAGCTTTCTTT.